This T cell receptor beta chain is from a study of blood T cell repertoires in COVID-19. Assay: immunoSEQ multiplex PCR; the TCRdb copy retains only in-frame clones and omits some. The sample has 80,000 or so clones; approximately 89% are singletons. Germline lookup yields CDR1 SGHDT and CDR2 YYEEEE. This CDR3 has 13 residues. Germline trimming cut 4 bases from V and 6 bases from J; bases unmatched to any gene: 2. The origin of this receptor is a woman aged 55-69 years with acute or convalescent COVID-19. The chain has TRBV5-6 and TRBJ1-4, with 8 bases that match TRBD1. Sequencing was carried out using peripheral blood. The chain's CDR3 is CASSMDRDEKLFF. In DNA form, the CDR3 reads TGTGCCAGCAGCATGGACAGGGATGAAAAACTGTTTTTT.